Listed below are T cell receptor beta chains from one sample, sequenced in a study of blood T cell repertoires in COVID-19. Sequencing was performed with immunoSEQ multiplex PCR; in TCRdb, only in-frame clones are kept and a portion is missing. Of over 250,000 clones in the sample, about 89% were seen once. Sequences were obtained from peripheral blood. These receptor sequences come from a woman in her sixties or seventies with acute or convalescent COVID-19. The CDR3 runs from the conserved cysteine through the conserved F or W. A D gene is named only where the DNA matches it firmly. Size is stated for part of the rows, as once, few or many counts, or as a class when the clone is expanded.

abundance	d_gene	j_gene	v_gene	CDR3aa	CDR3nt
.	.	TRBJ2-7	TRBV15	CATSRDRGSSYEQYF	TGTGCCACCAGCAGAGATCGGGGGAGCTCCTACGAGCAGTACTTC
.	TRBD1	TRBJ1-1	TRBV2	CASSGDRVTEAFF	TGTGCCAGCAGCGGGGACAGGGTCACTGAAGCTTTCTTT
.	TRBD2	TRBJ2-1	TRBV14	CASNQLLAEENNEQFF	TGTGCCAGCAACCAACTACTAGCGGAGGAGAACAATGAGCAGTTCTTC
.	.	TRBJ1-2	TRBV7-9	CASSSRAPSANYGYTF	TGTGCCAGCAGTTCCCGCGCGCCAAGCGCTAACTATGGCTACACCTTC
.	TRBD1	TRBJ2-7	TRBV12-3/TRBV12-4	CASRQGTYEQYF	TGTGCCAGCAGACAGGGGACCTACGAGCAGTACTTC
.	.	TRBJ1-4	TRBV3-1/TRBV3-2	CASSRATPGGEKLFF	TGTGCCAGCAGCCGCGCTACCCCGGGAGGTGAAAAACTGTTTTTT
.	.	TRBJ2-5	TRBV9	CASSARGETQYF	TGTGCCAGCAGCGCCAGGGGAGAGACCCAGTACTTC
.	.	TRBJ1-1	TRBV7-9	CASSLEAGATEAFF	TGTGCCAGCAGCTTAGAGGCAGGGGCCACTGAAGCTTTCTTT
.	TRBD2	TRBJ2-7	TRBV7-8	CASSPGLAGVNEQYF	TGTGCCAGCAGCCCCGGACTAGCGGGAGTAAACGAGCAGTACTTC
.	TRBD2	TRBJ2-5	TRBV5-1	CASSSGLAGPQETQYF	TGCGCCAGCAGCTCGGGACTAGCGGGACCCCAAGAGACCCAGTACTTC
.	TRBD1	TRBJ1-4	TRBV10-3	CAISETGQGSEKLFF	TGTGCCATCAGTGAGACGGGACAGGGAAGTGAAAAACTGTTTTTT
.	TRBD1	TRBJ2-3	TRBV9	CASSLPGQGLGDTQYF	TGTGCCAGCAGCCTACCGGGACAGGGGTTAGGGGATACGCAGTATTTT
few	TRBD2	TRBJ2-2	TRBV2	CASRLAGNTGELFF	TGTGCCAGCAGACTAGCGGGTAACACCGGGGAGCTGTTTTTT
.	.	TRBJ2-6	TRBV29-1	CSATVSGANVLTF	TGCAGCGCTACGGTCTCTGGGGCCAACGTCCTGACTTTC
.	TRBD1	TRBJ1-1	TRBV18	CASSPRTGENTEAFF	TGTGCCAGCTCTCCTCGTACAGGGGAGAACACTGAAGCTTTCTTT
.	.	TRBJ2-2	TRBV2	CASHRGNAGELFF	TGTGCCAGCCACAGAGGGAACGCCGGGGAGCTGTTTTTT
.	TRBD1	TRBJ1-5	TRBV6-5	CASSYTQGDQPQHF	TGTGCCAGCAGTTACACACAGGGGGATCAGCCCCAGCATTTT
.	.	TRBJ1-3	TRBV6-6	CATSRDTGNTIYF	TGTGCCACGTCTAGGGACACTGGAAACACCATATATTTT
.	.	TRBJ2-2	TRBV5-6	CASSLEGLSNTGELFF	TGTGCCAGCAGCTTGGAGGGACTCTCTAACACCGGGGAGCTGTTTTTT
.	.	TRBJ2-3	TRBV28	CASSQTGDWADTQYF	TGTGCCAGCAGTCAGACCGGGGACTGGGCAGATACGCAGTATTTT
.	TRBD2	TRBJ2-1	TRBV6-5	CASRGGGLNEQFF	TGTGCCAGCCGGGGGGGTGGACTCAATGAGCAGTTCTTC
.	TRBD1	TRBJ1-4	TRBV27	CASSLQGAGEKLFF	TGTGCCAGCAGCCTACAGGGGGCAGGGGAAAAACTGTTTTTT
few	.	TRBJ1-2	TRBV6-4	CASSRFGGDGYTF	TGTGCCAGCAGTCGCTTTGGGGGGGATGGCTACACCTTC
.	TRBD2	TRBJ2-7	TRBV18	CASSPETSGRAYEQYF	TGTGCCAGCTCACCAGAGACTAGCGGGAGGGCCTACGAGCAGTACTTC
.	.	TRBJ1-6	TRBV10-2	CASTPGSSPLHF	TGCGCCAGCACTCCGGGGTCTTCACCCCTCCACTTT
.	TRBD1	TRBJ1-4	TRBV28	CATLDRSGNEKLFF	TGTGCCACCCTGGACAGGTCGGGTAATGAAAAACTGTTTTTT
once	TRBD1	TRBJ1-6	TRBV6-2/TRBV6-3	CASSRTGNNSPLHF	TGTGCCAGCAGTCGGACAGGGAATAATTCACCCCTCCACTTT
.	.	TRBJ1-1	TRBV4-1	CASSQGGVVTEAFF	TGCGCCAGCAGCCAAGGGGGGGTGGTCACTGAAGCTTTCTTT
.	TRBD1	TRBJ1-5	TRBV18	CASSPTGTGALGYGNQPQHF	TGTGCCAGCTCACCCACCGGGACAGGGGCTCTCGGGTACGGCAATCAGCCCCAGCATTTT
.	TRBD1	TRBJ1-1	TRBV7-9	CASSSFRGPNTEAFF	TGTGCCAGCAGTTCTTTCAGGGGGCCGAACACTGAAGCTTTCTTT
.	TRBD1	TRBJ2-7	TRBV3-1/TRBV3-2	CASSQSPRGSYEQYF	TGTGCCAGCAGCCAATCCCCCAGGGGGTCCTACGAGCAGTACTTC
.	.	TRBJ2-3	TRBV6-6	CASSPGDTQYF	TGTGCCAGCAGTCCCGGGGATACGCAGTATTTT
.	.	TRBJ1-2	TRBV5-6	CASSSLGQNPYGYTF	TGTGCCAGCAGCTCCCTCGGACAGAACCCCTATGGCTACACCTTC
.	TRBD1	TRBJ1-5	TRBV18	CASSPGQGQPQHF	TGTGCCAGCTCACCGGGACAGGGTCAGCCCCAGCATTTT
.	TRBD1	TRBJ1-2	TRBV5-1	CASRRGQGTPYGYTF	TGCGCCAGCAGACGAGGACAGGGGACTCCCTATGGCTACACCTTC
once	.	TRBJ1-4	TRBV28	CASRFGGATNEKLFF	TGTGCCAGCCGCTTCGGCGGCGCAACTAATGAAAAACTGTTTTTT
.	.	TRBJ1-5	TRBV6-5	CASSYGQGHQPQHF	TGTGCCAGCAGTTACGGCCAGGGGCATCAGCCCCAGCATTTT
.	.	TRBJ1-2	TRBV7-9	CASSLKPRGGGSNYGYTF	TGTGCCAGCAGCCTAAAACCCCGGGGGGGTGGATCTAACTATGGCTACACCTTC
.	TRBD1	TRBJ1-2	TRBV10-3	CAISESKDRGLGYTF	TGTGCCATCAGTGAGTCGAAGGACAGGGGGCTCGGCTACACCTTC
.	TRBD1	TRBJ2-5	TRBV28	CASSSGQPQETQYF	TGTGCCAGCAGTTCGGGACAGCCCCAAGAGACCCAGTACTTC
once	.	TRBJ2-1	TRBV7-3	CASSLIRQGKVNEQFF	TGTGCCAGCAGCTTAATTCGTCAGGGGAAGGTCAATGAGCAGTTCTTC
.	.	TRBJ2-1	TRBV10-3	CAISDSYNEQFF	TGTGCCATCAGCGACAGCTACAATGAGCAGTTCTTC
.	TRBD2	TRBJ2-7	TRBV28	CASRWGGTYEQYF	TGTGCCAGCAGATGGGGGGGGACCTACGAGCAGTACTTC
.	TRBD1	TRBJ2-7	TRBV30	CAWSKGTGSYEQYF	TGTGCCTGGAGTAAGGGGACAGGGTCTTACGAGCAGTACTTC
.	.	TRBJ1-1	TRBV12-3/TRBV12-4	CASTLGGEAFF	TGTGCCAGCACCCTGGGGGGGGAAGCTTTCTTT
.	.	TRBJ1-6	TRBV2	CASSTGNSPLHF	TGTGCCAGCAGTACAGGGAATTCACCCCTCCACTTT
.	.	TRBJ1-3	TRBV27	CASGSFGVFSGNTIYF	TGTGCCAGCGGGTCATTCGGGGTTTTCTCTGGAAACACCATATATTTT
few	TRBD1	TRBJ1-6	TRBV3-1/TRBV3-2	CASSSRQGARSSYNSPLHF	TGTGCCAGCAGCAGTCGACAGGGGGCTCGAAGCTCCTATAATTCACCCCTCCACTTT
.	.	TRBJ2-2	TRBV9	CASSVALNTGELFF	TGTGCCAGCAGCGTAGCCCTCAACACCGGGGAGCTGTTTTTT
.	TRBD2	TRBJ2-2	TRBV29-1	CSVVTSGLGGELFF	TGCAGCGTCGTGACTAGCGGGTTGGGCGGGGAGCTGTTTTTT
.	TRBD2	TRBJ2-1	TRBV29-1	CSVFLAGRIEGEQFF	TGCAGCGTTTTCCTAGCGGGTCGCATCGAGGGTGAGCAGTTCTTC
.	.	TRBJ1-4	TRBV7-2	CASSLNRERDEKLFF	TGTGCCAGCAGCTTAAACAGGGAAAGGGATGAAAAACTGTTTTTT
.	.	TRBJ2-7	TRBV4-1	CASSQGAGTVTYEQYF	TGCGCCAGCAGCCAAGGGGCGGGTACAGTCACCTACGAGCAGTACTTC
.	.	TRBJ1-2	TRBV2	CASSEVVSNYGYTF	TGTGCCAGCAGTGAAGTGGTCAGTAACTATGGCTACACCTTC
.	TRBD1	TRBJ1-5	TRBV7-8	CASSLVPRDRSNQPQHF	TGTGCCAGCAGCTTAGTCCCCCGGGACAGAAGCAATCAGCCCCAGCATTTT
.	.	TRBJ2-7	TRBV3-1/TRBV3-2	CASSQVRGGEQYF	TGTGCCAGCAGCCAAGTCAGGGGCGGGGAGCAGTACTTC
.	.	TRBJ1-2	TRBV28	CASILSGQWGYTF	TGTGCCAGCATCCTCTCGGGACAATGGGGCTACACCTTC